This T cell receptor (beta chain) is from a study of blood T cell repertoires in COVID-19. Study-wide context: There were acute and convalescent COVID-19 samples, and they came from the United States, Italy and Spain. Sample material is recorded as cDNA or gDNA derived from T cells, B-cell-depleted T cells, or PBMCs.

The CDR3 spans 16 residues. Trimming shortened V by 0 bases and J by 8 bases, and 19 bases separated the two germline ends. Per the germline V gene, CDR1 is SGHTA and CDR2 is FQGNSA. This clone was seen just once. The method was immunoSEQ multiplex PCR; TCRdb's version includes in-frame clones alone and lacks a portion of them. The sample holds 20,000 to 25,000 clones, roughly 80% seen once. This rearrangement joins TRBV7-2 to TRBJ1-2; weak D call: TRBD1 (5 bases). This sequence was found in a man aged 55 to 70 with active COVID-19. Sequenced sample: peripheral blood. The CDR3: CASSLARAPGGDGYTF. CDR3 nucleotides: TGTGCCAGCAGCTTAGCGAGGGCCCCAGGCGGGGACGGCTACACCTTC.